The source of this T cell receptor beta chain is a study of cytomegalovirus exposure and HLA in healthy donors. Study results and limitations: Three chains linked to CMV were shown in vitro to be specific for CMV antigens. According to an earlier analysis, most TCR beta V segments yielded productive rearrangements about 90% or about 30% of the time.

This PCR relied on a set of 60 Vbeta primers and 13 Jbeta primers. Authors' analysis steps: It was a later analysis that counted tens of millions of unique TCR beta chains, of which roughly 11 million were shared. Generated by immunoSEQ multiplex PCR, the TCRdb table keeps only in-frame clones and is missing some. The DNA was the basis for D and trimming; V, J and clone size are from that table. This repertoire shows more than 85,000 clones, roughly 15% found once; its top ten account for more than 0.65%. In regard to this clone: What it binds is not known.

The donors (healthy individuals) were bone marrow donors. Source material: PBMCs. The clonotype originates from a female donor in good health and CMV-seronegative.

The CDR3 reads CASSLQGWSQPQHF. DNA of the CDR3: TGTGCCAGCAGTCTACAGGGATGGAGTCAGCCCCAGCATTTT. This rearrangement joins TRBV6-5 to TRBJ1-5; weak D call: TRBD1 (6 bases). Trimming took 5 bases from V and 6 from J, leaving 14 bases between them. This CDR3 has 14 amino acids. Germline CDR1 MNHEY, CDR2 SVGAGI.